These T cell receptor beta chains were read from a single sample in a study of shared clonotypes between healthy human individuals. TCRdb's copy holds only in-frame clones and misses some; the assay was immunoSEQ multiplex PCR. Of around 1.1 million clones in the sample, 60% to 85% were seen once. The sequenced sample consisted of memory CD4+ T cells from PBMCs. The source is a man aged 18 to 35 in good health. Some clones in this sample may be carry-over from other donors' samples. CDR3s include the opening cysteine and the closing phenylalanine or tryptophan. A D gene is named only where the DNA matches it firmly. Size is stated for part of the rows, as once, few or many counts, or as a class when the clone is expanded.

size: NA; J: TRBJ2-7; D: NA; V: TRBV2; DNA: TGTGCCAGCAGTGACACACGGAGGGACGAGCAGTACTTC; CDR3: CASSDTRRDEQYF
size: NA; J: TRBJ2-5; D: NA; V: TRBV5-1; DNA: TGCGCCAGCAGCTTGGCTGGTAGCGGAAAGCAAGAGACCCAGTACTTC; CDR3: CASSLAGSGKQETQYF
size: NA; J: TRBJ1-4; D: TRBD1; V: TRBV30; DNA: TGTGCCTGGGGGACAGGGGGAACTAATGAAAAACTGTTTTTT; CDR3: CAWGTGGTNEKLFF
size: few; J: TRBJ1-2; D: NA; V: TRBV5-4; DNA: TGTGCCAGCAGCTTGTCCGGGTCTAACTATGGCTACACCTTC; CDR3: CASSLSGSNYGYTF
size: NA; J: TRBJ2-5; D: NA; V: TRBV30; DNA: TGTGCCTGGAGTGTAGTCCCCGTGGGGGAGACCCAGTACTTC; CDR3: CAWSVVPVGETQYF
size: NA; J: TRBJ2-7; D: NA; V: TRBV11-3; DNA: TGTGCCAGCAGCTTGGGTCGGAGGGACGACCCACCCTACGAGCAGTACTTC; CDR3: CASSLGRRDDPPYEQYF
size: NA; J: TRBJ1-5; D: NA; V: TRBV6-5; DNA: TGTGCCAGCAGTTACTCCGGGGCTGCAGGGCAGCCCCAGCATTTT; CDR3: CASSYSGAAGQPQHF
size: NA; J: TRBJ2-1; D: TRBD2; V: TRBV14; DNA: TGTGCCAGCAGCCAAGTATTAGCGGGAGGGCGGGGTGAGCAGTTCTTC; CDR3: CASSQVLAGGRGEQFF
size: NA; J: TRBJ2-3; D: NA; V: TRBV9; DNA: TGTGCCAGCAGCGTAGGGCTAAACTCAAGGGATACGCAGTATTTT; CDR3: CASSVGLNSRDTQYF
size: NA; J: TRBJ2-1; D: NA; V: TRBV27; DNA: TGTGCCAGCAGGCTTGGAGATGAGCAGTTCTTC; CDR3: CASRLGDEQFF
size: NA; J: TRBJ2-7; D: NA; V: TRBV28; DNA: TGTGCCAGCAGTTTCCAGGGGACCCTCCAATACGAGCAGTACTTC; CDR3: CASSFQGTLQYEQYF
size: NA; J: TRBJ2-1; D: TRBD2; V: TRBV28; DNA: TGTGCCAGTAAGGGACTAGCGGCCAGCTCCTACAATGAGCAGTTCTTC; CDR3: CASKGLAASSYNEQFF